Listed below are T cell receptor beta chains from one sample, sequenced in a study of T-cell reconstitution after alpha-beta-depleted transplantation in children. TCRdb reprocessed the PCR reads with MiXCR, giving one entry per CDR3 protein. This table has fewer than 750,000 distinct CDR3 sequences, 23% appearing once. This material consisted of PBMCs, mostly from graft donor cells, taken 360 days after TCRalphabeta/CD19-depleted stem cell transplant. Receptors were obtained from a boy less than two years old who had a stem cell transplant for acute myeloid leukemia, so the T cells may come from the graft donor. Each CDR3 is given with its conserved first and last residue. D genes are given only for firm matches. Rows may omit the clone size; those that give it use once, few, many or a size class.

CDR3nt: TGTGCCAGCAGCAAAGGCGGGCATAACCTCACAGATACGCAGTATTTT
CDR3aa: CASSKGGHNLTDTQYF
v_gene: TRBV21-1
d_gene: .
abundance: few
j_gene: TRBJ2-3

CDR3nt: TGCAGCGTTGTTCCAAGGGGGGGGGAGCGGGGTGTCTCCTACAATGAGCAGTTCTTC
CDR3aa: CSVVPRGGERGVSYNEQFF
v_gene: TRBV29-1
d_gene: .
abundance: few
j_gene: TRBJ2-1

CDR3nt: TGTGCCAGCAGCCCTGACAGGGTCCCACTCGCATCCTACAATGAGCAGTTCTTC
CDR3aa: CASSPDRVPLASYNEQFF
v_gene: TRBV11-1
d_gene: TRBD1
abundance: .
j_gene: TRBJ2-1

CDR3nt: TGTGCCAGCAGCTTAGCGCTCAGGAAGGGAATCTCTGGGGCCAACGTCCTGACTTTC
CDR3aa: CASSLALRKGISGANVLTF
v_gene: TRBV7-2
d_gene: .
abundance: many
j_gene: TRBJ2-6

CDR3nt: TGTGCCAGCAGCCTTCATCCATCGGGGGGGCTGGCAGAGACCCAGTACTTC
CDR3aa: CASSLHPSGGLAETQYF
v_gene: TRBV7-6
d_gene: TRBD2
abundance: few
j_gene: TRBJ2-5

CDR3nt: TGTGCCATTAGAGACCCCGGGACGGCTCAAGAGACCCAGTACTTC
CDR3aa: CAIRDPGTAQETQYF
v_gene: TRBV5-4
d_gene: .
abundance: .
j_gene: TRBJ2-5

CDR3nt: TGTGCCAGCAGTGTTGGAATGGGACAGGGGAACACTGAAGCTTTCTTT
CDR3aa: CASSVGMGQGNTEAFF
v_gene: TRBV6-1
d_gene: TRBD1
abundance: few
j_gene: TRBJ1-1

CDR3nt: TGTGCCAGCAGTAGACAAGATCAGCCCCAGCATTTT
CDR3aa: CASSRQDQPQHF
v_gene: TRBV12-3/TRBV12-4
d_gene: .
abundance: .
j_gene: TRBJ1-5

CDR3nt: TGCAGTGCTTGCTTCTCCCTAGCGGGGGGGGGAGAGACCCAGTACTTC
CDR3aa: CSACFSLAGGGETQYF
v_gene: TRBV20-1
d_gene: TRBD2
abundance: .
j_gene: TRBJ2-5

CDR3nt: TGTGCCAGCAGCTTAAATCCTAGCGGTAAAGAGACCCAGTACTTC
CDR3aa: CASSLNPSGKETQYF
v_gene: TRBV7-3
d_gene: TRBD2
abundance: many
j_gene: TRBJ2-5

CDR3nt: TGCAGTGCCGGTATGAGGAAGGGAACTGAAGCTTTCTTT
CDR3aa: CSAGMRKGTEAFF
v_gene: TRBV20-1
d_gene: .
abundance: many
j_gene: TRBJ1-1

CDR3nt: TGCAGCGCTGTGCGTAGCGGGGCATATCCCGAGACCCAGTACTTC
CDR3aa: CSAVRSGAYPETQYF
v_gene: TRBV29-1
d_gene: TRBD2
abundance: few
j_gene: TRBJ2-5

CDR3nt: TGCAGCGTTGGAGAGGGGCTGAACACCGGGGAGCTGTTTTTT
CDR3aa: CSVGEGLNTGELFF
v_gene: TRBV29-1
d_gene: .
abundance: few
j_gene: TRBJ2-2

CDR3nt: TGCGCCAGCAGCTTGGCCTTTTCAACTGAAGCTTTCTTT
CDR3aa: CASSLAFSTEAFF
v_gene: TRBV5-1
d_gene: .
abundance: once
j_gene: TRBJ1-1

CDR3nt: TGTGCCAGCAGCCCGTTCCGGGACGTCAATGAGCAGTTCTTC
CDR3aa: CASSPFRDVNEQFF
v_gene: TRBV7-9
d_gene: .
abundance: .
j_gene: TRBJ2-1

CDR3nt: TGTGCCAGCTCACCATTCGGAGGGTTAGCATTAGGTGAGCAGTTCTTC
CDR3aa: CASSPFGGLALGEQFF
v_gene: TRBV18
d_gene: .
abundance: many
j_gene: TRBJ2-1

CDR3nt: TGCAGTGCTGGGGACGTGTATGAAGCTTTCTTT
CDR3aa: CSAGDVYEAFF
v_gene: TRBV20-1
d_gene: .
abundance: few
j_gene: TRBJ1-1

CDR3nt: TGCAGTTTTATGGTCCAGGGGCCGGGGATATCCAAAAACATTCAGTACTTC
CDR3aa: CSFMVQGPGISKNIQYF
v_gene: TRBV20-1
d_gene: .
abundance: .
j_gene: TRBJ2-4

CDR3nt: TGTGCCAGCAGCCCCCCGCTTCACCGACAGGGGCAGACTTTCTTT
CDR3aa: CASSPPLHRQGQTFF
v_gene: TRBV28
d_gene: TRBD1
abundance: .
j_gene: TRBJ1-1

CDR3nt: TGCAGTGCCTCCGGTCGGGCGGGGGGCGCCTACAATGAGCAGTTCTTC
CDR3aa: CSASGRAGGAYNEQFF
v_gene: TRBV20-1
d_gene: TRBD2
abundance: few
j_gene: TRBJ2-1

CDR3nt: TGTGCCAGCAGCTTGAATGACAGACTACCATACGAGCAGTACTTC
CDR3aa: CASSLNDRLPYEQYF
v_gene: TRBV5-6
d_gene: .
abundance: .
j_gene: TRBJ2-7

CDR3nt: TGTGCCAGCAGCTTCAGGGACAGGGGTATAGGAGAGCAGTACTTC
CDR3aa: CASSFRDRGIGEQYF
v_gene: TRBV5-6
d_gene: TRBD1
abundance: .
j_gene: TRBJ2-7

CDR3nt: TGTGCCAGCACCGGACAGGGCGTTCGTGGCTACACCTTC
CDR3aa: CASTGQGVRGYTF
v_gene: TRBV27
d_gene: TRBD1
abundance: .
j_gene: TRBJ1-2

CDR3nt: TGTGCCAGCAGCTTAGGGACACCAATTACCTACGAGCAGTACTTC
CDR3aa: CASSLGTPITYEQYF
v_gene: TRBV7-8
d_gene: .
abundance: few
j_gene: TRBJ2-7

CDR3nt: TGTGCCAGCGTTGGGGGAAATGAATACAATGAGCAGTTCTTC
CDR3aa: CASVGGNEYNEQFF
v_gene: TRBV12-3/TRBV12-4
d_gene: .
abundance: many
j_gene: TRBJ2-1

CDR3nt: TGTGCCATCAGTGCCCGTCAACAGGGACAGCCAGACACTGAAGCTTTCTTT
CDR3aa: CAISARQQGQPDTEAFF
v_gene: TRBV10-3
d_gene: TRBD1
abundance: .
j_gene: TRBJ1-1

CDR3nt: TGCGCCAGCACCCGCTCGGGGGCCCTTAATTCACCCCTCCACTTT
CDR3aa: CASTRSGALNSPLHF
v_gene: TRBV4-1
d_gene: .
abundance: .
j_gene: TRBJ1-6

CDR3nt: TGTGCCAGCTCACCCTCGGGACAGCTCTATGGCTACACCTTC
CDR3aa: CASSPSGQLYGYTF
v_gene: TRBV18
d_gene: TRBD1
abundance: many
j_gene: TRBJ1-2

CDR3nt: TGTGCCAGCAGCTTATACAGGGTCGACACCGGGGAGCTGTTTTTT
CDR3aa: CASSLYRVDTGELFF
v_gene: TRBV7-8
d_gene: .
abundance: few
j_gene: TRBJ2-2

CDR3nt: TGTGCCAGCACTTTAACGGCTGAAGCTTTCTTT
CDR3aa: CASTLTAEAFF
v_gene: TRBV12-3/TRBV12-4
d_gene: .
abundance: many
j_gene: TRBJ1-1

CDR3nt: TGTGCCAGCAGTTACTCGAATAGGGGGAGCACTGAAGCTTTCTTT
CDR3aa: CASSYSNRGSTEAFF
v_gene: TRBV6-5
d_gene: .
abundance: many
j_gene: TRBJ1-1

CDR3nt: TGTGCCAGCAGCCCCGGACTAGCGGGTGGGACAGATACGCAGTATTTT
CDR3aa: CASSPGLAGGTDTQYF
v_gene: TRBV3-1
d_gene: TRBD2
abundance: many
j_gene: TRBJ2-3

CDR3nt: TGTGCCAGAGAGGTAGCGGGTGGGGGAAGCACAGATACGCAGTATTTT
CDR3aa: CAREVAGGGSTDTQYF
v_gene: TRBV21-1
d_gene: .
abundance: many
j_gene: TRBJ2-3

CDR3nt: TGCAGCGTTGAAGATCCCGCCTCTTATCCCGGCCAAGGGTGGACAGATACGCAGTATTTT
CDR3aa: CSVEDPASYPGQGWTDTQYF
v_gene: TRBV29-1
d_gene: .
abundance: .
j_gene: TRBJ2-3

CDR3nt: TGTGCCAGCAGCCAGGCACCGAACACTGAAGCTTTCTTT
CDR3aa: CASSQAPNTEAFF
v_gene: TRBV7-9
d_gene: .
abundance: many
j_gene: TRBJ1-1

CDR3nt: TGCAGTGCCCATGCTAGCGGGGGGTCGCTTTGGGGGCAAGAGACCCAGTACTTC
CDR3aa: CSAHASGGSLWGQETQYF
v_gene: TRBV20-1
d_gene: TRBD2
abundance: many
j_gene: TRBJ2-5

CDR3nt: TGTGCCAGCAGCGGACTAGCGGGGGGTACAGATACGCAGTATTTT
CDR3aa: CASSGLAGGTDTQYF
v_gene: TRBV3-1
d_gene: TRBD2
abundance: many
j_gene: TRBJ2-3

CDR3nt: TGTGCCAGCAGCTTAGTCTCCAAAACAGATACGCAGTATTTT
CDR3aa: CASSLVSKTDTQYF
v_gene: TRBV7-2
d_gene: .
abundance: .
j_gene: TRBJ2-3

CDR3nt: TGTGCCGCTCACGGTGGGGGGTCACCCCTCCACTTT
CDR3aa: CAAHGGGSPLHF
v_gene: TRBV10-3
d_gene: .
abundance: many
j_gene: TRBJ1-6

CDR3nt: TGTGCCACCAGTGATGGGACAGGGGTAAACAATGAGCAGTTCTTC
CDR3aa: CATSDGTGVNNEQFF
v_gene: TRBV24-1
d_gene: TRBD1
abundance: .
j_gene: TRBJ2-1

CDR3nt: TGTGCCAGCTCACCAGCAGGTTTCGATGAGCAGTTCTTC
CDR3aa: CASSPAGFDEQFF
v_gene: TRBV18
d_gene: .
abundance: few
j_gene: TRBJ2-1